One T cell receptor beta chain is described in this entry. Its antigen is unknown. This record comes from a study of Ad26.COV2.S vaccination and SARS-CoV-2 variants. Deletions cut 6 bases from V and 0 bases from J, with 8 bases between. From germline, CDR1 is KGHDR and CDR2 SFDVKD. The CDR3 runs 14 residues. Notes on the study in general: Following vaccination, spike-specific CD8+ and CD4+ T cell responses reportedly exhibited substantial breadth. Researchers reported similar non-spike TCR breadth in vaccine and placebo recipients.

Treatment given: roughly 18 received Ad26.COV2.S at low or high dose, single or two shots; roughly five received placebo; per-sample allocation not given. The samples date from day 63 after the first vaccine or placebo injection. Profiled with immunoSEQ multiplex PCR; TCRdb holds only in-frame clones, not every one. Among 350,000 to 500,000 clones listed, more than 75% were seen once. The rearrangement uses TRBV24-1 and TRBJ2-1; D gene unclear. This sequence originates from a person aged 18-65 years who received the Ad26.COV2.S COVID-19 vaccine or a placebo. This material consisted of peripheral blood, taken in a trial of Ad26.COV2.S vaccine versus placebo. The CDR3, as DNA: TGTGCCACCAGTCCGGGCAACTCCTACAATGAGCAGTTCTTC. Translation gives CATSPGNSYNEQFF.